Sequencing of this T cell receptor beta chain was carried out in a study of blood T cells in healthy people across ages. About the study: Every two T cells gave about one barcoded beta molecule via template switching.

Points from the study as a whole: Roughly linearly, TCR beta diversity per million T cells fell as age increased.

Then a second PCR, running about 6 to 12 cycles, was carried out with a sample-barcoded 5' primer and a J-beta primer mix. TCRdb used MiXCR to reprocess the 5' RACE reads, holding one entry per CDR3 protein. The repertoire has roughly 1,500,000 distinct CDR3 sequences, approximately 42% of them found once; the top ten carry roughly 8.2%. Comment on this clonotype: Its antigen is undetermined.

Per sample, a minimum of 6.5 million PBMCs were isolated. Total RNA, at least 5 micrograms per sample, was extracted from PBMCs. Sequenced material: blood. This receptor was taken from a woman under 30 in good health.

The CDR3 nucleotides read TGCAGCTGCACCAAACTAGCGGGAAGCACAGATACGCAGTATTTT. Residues: CSCTKLAGSTDTQYF. The genes are TRBV20-1 and TRBJ2-3; TRBD2 matches 10 bases. The CDR3 is made up of 15 amino acids. Germline V lookup: CDR1 DFQATT, CDR2 SNEGSKA (reference sequence).